These T cell receptor beta chains were read from a single sample in a study of shared T cell receptors in the human thymus. Profiled with immunoSEQ multiplex PCR; TCRdb holds only in-frame clones, not every one. The table lists roughly 700,000 clones, 88% of them singletons. Another study also made use of these data, one on human thymus T cells.

Sequenced sample: thymocytes. Receptors were obtained from a boy younger than two with a congenital heart defect. Each CDR3 is given with its conserved first and last residue. The D gene is left open where the match is weak. Clone size is not always given. Where it is, it says once, few, many or a class for expanded clones.

CDR3 DNA,CDR3 protein,J gene,clone size,D gene,V gene,CDR3 length
TGTGCCAGCAGCCAGTCCGGGACAGGGGACTATGGCTACACCTTC,CASSQSGTGDYGYTF,TRBJ1-2,NA,TRBD1,TRBV14,15
TGTGCCAGCTCACCACAGGGCGGGGCAAGAAGGACGAACACCGGGGAGCTGTTTTTT,CASSPQGGARRTNTGELFF,TRBJ2-2,NA,NA,TRBV18,19
TGTGCCAGCAACCCGGTTCGCCGCGGGGAGCTGTTTTTT,CASNPVRRGELFF,TRBJ2-2,NA,NA,TRBV2,13
TGTGCCACCAGCAGAGAGGGGACAGGGAGTATCCTCTACGAGCAGTACTTC,CATSREGTGSILYEQYF,TRBJ2-7,once,TRBD1,TRBV15,17
TGTGCCAGTACCCCCCGGGACAGACACTACGAGCAGTACTTC,CASTPRDRHYEQYF,TRBJ2-7,NA,TRBD1,TRBV19,14
TGTGCCAGCAGTTACCCACGCCGGACTAGGAGCTCCTACAATGAGCAGTTCTTC,CASSYPRRTRSSYNEQFF,TRBJ2-1,NA,TRBD2,TRBV6-7,18
TGTGCCAGCAGCGTAGGTAAGGGGCAGGAAAGCCCAATGAACACTGAAGCTTTCTTT,CASSVGKGQESPMNTEAFF,TRBJ1-1,NA,NA,TRBV9,19
TGTGCCAGCACGAGGGACAGGGGGCGCACTGGGGCCAACGTCCTGACTTTC,CASTRDRGRTGANVLTF,TRBJ2-6,NA,TRBD1,TRBV2,17
TGCGCCAGCAGCCAGCTTACTAAGAACACCGGGGAGCTGTTTTTT,CASSQLTKNTGELFF,TRBJ2-2,NA,NA,TRBV4-1,15
TGTGCCAGCAGCTTAGACAGCTACGAGCAGTACTTC,CASSLDSYEQYF,TRBJ2-7,few,NA,TRBV11-2,12
TGTGCCAGCAGTTCGACAGTTCAAGAGACCCAGTACTTC,CASSSTVQETQYF,TRBJ2-5,NA,NA,TRBV27,13
TGTGCCAGCGCGGTAGCGGCGAACACCGGGGAGCTGTTTTTT,CASAVAANTGELFF,TRBJ2-2,NA,NA,TRBV10-3,14
TGTGCCAGCAGCGACGGGACTTCCTATGGCTACACCTTC,CASSDGTSYGYTF,TRBJ1-2,NA,NA,TRBV7-9,13
TGTGCCATCAGTGGCGGACTAGCGGGAGCGGACACCGGGGAGCTGTTTTTT,CAISGGLAGADTGELFF,TRBJ2-2,NA,TRBD2,TRBV10-3,17
TGTGCCAGCAGCCCCGACAGAGGCACTGAAGCTTTCTTT,CASSPDRGTEAFF,TRBJ1-1,few,NA,TRBV11-2,13
TGTGCCAGCAGTCTCCCCACAGGCCTCGGCACCTACAATGAGCAGTTCTTC,CASSLPTGLGTYNEQFF,TRBJ2-1,NA,NA,TRBV28,17
TGTGCCAGCAGCTCCTCTACTCTTGGGCGAAGCACAGATACGCAGTATTTT,CASSSSTLGRSTDTQYF,TRBJ2-3,NA,NA,TRBV7-6,17
TGTGCCAGCAGTTACTCTGTGGCGGGACCTTACTACGAGCAGTACTTC,CASSYSVAGPYYEQYF,TRBJ2-7,NA,NA,TRBV6-6,16
TGTGCCAGCAGTGAACTCCGGACTAGCGGCCTCACAGATACGCAGTATTTT,CASSELRTSGLTDTQYF,TRBJ2-3,few,TRBD2,TRBV6-1,17
TGTGCTAGTGGTTTGGGGCAGGGAAGGCAGCCCCAGCATTTT,CASGLGQGRQPQHF,TRBJ1-5,NA,NA,TRBV12-5,14
TGCGCCAGCAGCCAAGATAGGGCTAGCGGGACCCAAGAGACCCAGTACTTC,CASSQDRASGTQETQYF,TRBJ2-5,NA,TRBD2,TRBV4-1,17
TGTGCCAGCAGCCCTGGGACTACCCTGACGCAGTATTTT,CASSPGTTLTQYF,TRBJ2-3,once,TRBD2,TRBV7-2,13
TGTGCCAGCAGTGAATTAGGGGGGGCTGGGGCCAACGTCCTGACTTTC,CASSELGGAGANVLTF,TRBJ2-6,once,NA,TRBV2,16
TGTGCCAGCAGGGACTCCCCGGGGGGTGAGCAGTTCTTC,CASRDSPGGEQFF,TRBJ2-1,NA,TRBD2,TRBV19,13
TGTGCCACCAGCTCTCAAAAAACCTTACTAGCGGGAGGAGCCAATGAGCAGTTCTTC,CATSSQKTLLAGGANEQFF,TRBJ2-1,NA,TRBD2,TRBV15,19
TGCAGCGTTGAAGTCCGGGGGGCAGTCACTGAAGCTTTCTTT,CSVEVRGAVTEAFF,TRBJ1-1,NA,NA,TRBV29-1,14
TGTGCCAGCAGTTGGTCAGGCGGGACCGGGGAGCTGTTTTTT,CASSWSGGTGELFF,TRBJ2-2,once,NA,TRBV27,14
TGTGCCAGCAGTCCCCTTCACCGAACGGGCACTGAAGCTTTCTTT,CASSPLHRTGTEAFF,TRBJ1-1,NA,NA,TRBV28,15
TGTGCCAGTGAGGGACTGTCTAGCGGGAGTCCCCGGGTCAATGAGCAGTTCTTC,CASEGLSSGSPRVNEQFF,TRBJ2-1,once,TRBD2,TRBV19,18
TGCGCCAGCAGCGTGACTAGGATACAAGAGACCCAGTACTTC,CASSVTRIQETQYF,TRBJ2-5,NA,NA,TRBV5-1,14
TGTGCCAGCAGCTGGGGGGAATTCGCGGGCCCAAGCTCCTACGAGCAGTACTTC,CASSWGEFAGPSSYEQYF,TRBJ2-7,NA,NA,TRBV11-3,18
TGCGCCAGCAGCCAAGAATTTAGAACAGGGGACCCGCAGTACTTC,CASSQEFRTGDPQYF,TRBJ2-7,NA,TRBD1,TRBV4-3,15
TGCGCCAGCAGCCCCGCGGGACAGGGCTATGAGCAGTTCTTC,CASSPAGQGYEQFF,TRBJ2-1,NA,TRBD1,TRBV4-1,14
TGTGCCAGCAGCTTAACCCGTCGGCGCCCGGAGGATGAAAAACTGTTTTTT,CASSLTRRRPEDEKLFF,TRBJ1-4,NA,NA,TRBV7-3,17
TGTGCCAGCAGGGTCCGGGACAGGGCGCAGTATTTT,CASRVRDRAQYF,TRBJ2-3,NA,TRBD1,TRBV6-4,12
TGCGCCAGCAGTCAATCGGGAAACAGGGACCCCTATGGCTACACCTTC,CASSQSGNRDPYGYTF,TRBJ1-2,NA,NA,TRBV23-1,16
TGTGCCAGCAGCCAATCCAGATGGCGGGAGCGGAACGAGCAGTACTTC,CASSQSRWRERNEQYF,TRBJ2-7,few,TRBD2,TRBV14,16
TGCGCCAGCAGCCAAACAGGGGGCGGGGGGCGGATGTTCTTC,CASSQTGGGGRMFF,TRBJ2-1,NA,NA,TRBV4-1,14
TGCGCCAGCAGTGAGGGGAGAGAACCCCAAGAGACCCAGTACTTC,CASSEGREPQETQYF,TRBJ2-5,once,NA,TRBV10-1,15
TGTGCCAGCAGCTCTTATCGGACAGGTGAGGGTAAGCAGTACTTC,CASSSYRTGEGKQYF,TRBJ2-7,NA,TRBD1,TRBV11-3,15
TGTGCCAGCAGCTTGGAGTCTACGAGGAACACTGAAGCTTTCTTT,CASSLESTRNTEAFF,TRBJ1-1,NA,NA,TRBV5-4,15
TGCAGCGTTGAGGGTCGGAGGACCTACAATGAGCAGTTCTTC,CSVEGRRTYNEQFF,TRBJ2-1,NA,NA,TRBV29-1,14
TGTGCCAGCCCACAGGGGGAGGTCGACTACGAGCAGTACTTC,CASPQGEVDYEQYF,TRBJ2-7,NA,TRBD1,TRBV28,14
TGTGCCAGCAGCGTTGACAGGGACTACAATGAGCAGTTCTTC,CASSVDRDYNEQFF,TRBJ2-1,NA,TRBD1,TRBV9,14
TGTGCCAGCAGTTTAGGGACAGGGATATACATCTACGAGCAGTACTTC,CASSLGTGIYIYEQYF,TRBJ2-7,NA,TRBD1,TRBV27,16
TGTGCCAGTAGTATAGAAGCGGCAAAACCCTACGAGCAGTACTTC,CASSIEAAKPYEQYF,TRBJ2-7,NA,NA,TRBV19,15
TGTGCCAGCAGCCCCCCACGCCAGCGGGAGGGCCCCTACGAGCAGTACTTC,CASSPPRQREGPYEQYF,TRBJ2-7,NA,TRBD2,TRBV11-2,17
TGCGCCAGCAGCCCCCAGGGTACCTACGAGCAGTACTTC,CASSPQGTYEQYF,TRBJ2-7,NA,NA,TRBV5-1,13
TGTGCCAGCAGCTTACCGGGACTAGTCGCCGGGGAGCTGTTTTTT,CASSLPGLVAGELFF,TRBJ2-2,NA,TRBD2,TRBV7-2,15
TGTGCCAGCAGCGTAGAAACAGGGGCTCGGGATGGCTACACCTTC,CASSVETGARDGYTF,TRBJ1-2,NA,TRBD1,TRBV9,15
TGTGCCAGCAGCAGAGATGGGACAGGGGGCTACGAGCAGTACTTC,CASSRDGTGGYEQYF,TRBJ2-7,NA,TRBD1,TRBV27,15
TGCGCCAGCAGCTACGACAGGGCAGCAAGGCAGCCCCAGCATTTT,CASSYDRAARQPQHF,TRBJ1-5,NA,TRBD1,TRBV5-1,15
TGTGCCATCAGTGGGGTGGCGGGAGGACTTCTTAGCACAGATACGCAGTATTTT,CAISGVAGGLLSTDTQYF,TRBJ2-3,NA,TRBD2,TRBV10-3,18
TGTGCCAGCAGCGTCTGGAGACTAGCGGGAGGATGGTCCTACGAGCAGTACTTC,CASSVWRLAGGWSYEQYF,TRBJ2-7,once,TRBD2,TRBV28,18
TGTGCCAGTTCAGGGGGCGGGCGGATAACGAATGAGCAGTTCTTC,CASSGGGRITNEQFF,TRBJ2-1,NA,TRBD1,TRBV19,15
TGTGCCAGCACCGAAGGGGCCGTGGGGCCGGAGCAGTTCTTC,CASTEGAVGPEQFF,TRBJ2-1,NA,NA,TRBV5-4,14
TGTGCCAGCAGCCCCCGAGGGAGCGGGAGGCTGGGAGATACGCAGTATTTT,CASSPRGSGRLGDTQYF,TRBJ2-3,once,TRBD2,TRBV5-8,17
TGTGCCAGTAGTATCCGGACAGCCGAATCCTACGAGCAGTACTTC,CASSIRTAESYEQYF,TRBJ2-7,few,NA,TRBV19,15
TGCAGTGCTAGAGATCGGGACGAGCAGTACTTC,CSARDRDEQYF,TRBJ2-7,NA,NA,TRBV20-1,11